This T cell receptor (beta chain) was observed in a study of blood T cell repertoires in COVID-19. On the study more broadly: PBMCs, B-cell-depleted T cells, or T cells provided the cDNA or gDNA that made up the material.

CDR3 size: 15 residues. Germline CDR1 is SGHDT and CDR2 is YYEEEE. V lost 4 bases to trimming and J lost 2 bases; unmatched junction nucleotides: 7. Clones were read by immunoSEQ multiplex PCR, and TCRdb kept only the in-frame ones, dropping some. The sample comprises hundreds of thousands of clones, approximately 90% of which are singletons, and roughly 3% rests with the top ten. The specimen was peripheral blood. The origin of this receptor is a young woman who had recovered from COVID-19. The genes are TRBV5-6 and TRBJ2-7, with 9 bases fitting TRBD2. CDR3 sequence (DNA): TGTGCCAGCAGCGAACAGGCTAGCGGGGCCTACGAGCAGTACGTC. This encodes CASSEQASGAYEQYV.